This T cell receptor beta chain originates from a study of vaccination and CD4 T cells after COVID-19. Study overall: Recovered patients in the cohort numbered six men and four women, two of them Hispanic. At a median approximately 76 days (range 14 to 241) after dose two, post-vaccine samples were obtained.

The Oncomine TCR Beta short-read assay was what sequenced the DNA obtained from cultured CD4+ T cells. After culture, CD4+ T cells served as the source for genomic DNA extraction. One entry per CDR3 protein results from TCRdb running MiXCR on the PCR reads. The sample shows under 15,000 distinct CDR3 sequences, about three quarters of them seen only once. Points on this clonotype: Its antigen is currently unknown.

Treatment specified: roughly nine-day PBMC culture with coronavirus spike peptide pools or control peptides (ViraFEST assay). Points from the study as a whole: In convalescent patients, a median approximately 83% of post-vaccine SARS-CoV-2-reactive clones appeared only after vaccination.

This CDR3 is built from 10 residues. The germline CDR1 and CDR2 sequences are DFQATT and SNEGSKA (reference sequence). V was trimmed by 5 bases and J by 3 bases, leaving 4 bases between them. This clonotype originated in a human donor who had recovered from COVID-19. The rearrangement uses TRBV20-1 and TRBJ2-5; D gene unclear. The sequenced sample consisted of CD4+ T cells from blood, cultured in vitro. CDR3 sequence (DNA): TGCAGTGCTTTTAAAGAGACCCAGTACTTC. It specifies CSAFKETQYF.